A selection of T cell receptor beta chains follows, all from one sample in a study of shared clonotypes between healthy human individuals. Using immunoSEQ multiplex PCR, the repertoire was profiled, and TCRdb retains in-frame clones only, with some absent. The sample carries around 1 million clones, less than 85% recorded once. What was sequenced was memory CD4+ T cells sorted from blood. The receptors stem from a man aged 18 to 35 in good health. The CDR3 runs from the conserved cysteine through the conserved F or W. The D gene is left open where the match is weak. The size field is filled for only some rows; it gives once, few, many or a size class.

CDR3 length,D gene,V gene,J gene,clone size,CDR3 protein,CDR3 DNA
13,TRBD1,TRBV6-6,TRBJ1-6,-,CASRGTEKSPLHF,TGTGCCAGCAGGGGGACAGAAAAATCACCCCTCCACTTT
14,-,TRBV7-9,TRBJ2-2,few,CASSFTSQTGELFF,TGTGCCAGCAGCTTTACTAGTCAGACCGGGGAGCTGTTTTTT
13,-,TRBV7-2,TRBJ1-5,many,CASSLDSNQPQHF,TGTGCCAGCAGCTTAGATAGCAATCAGCCCCAGCATTTT
17,TRBD2,TRBV5-6,TRBJ2-7,-,CASSLWREEVFVGEQYF,TGTGCCAGCAGCTTATGGCGGGAGGAGGTTTTTGTGGGCGAGCAGTACTTC
15,-,TRBV6-1,TRBJ1-5,few,CASSITGVGDQPQHF,TGTGCCAGCAGTATCACCGGGGTTGGCGATCAGCCCCAGCATTTT
13,-,TRBV5-4,TRBJ2-7,-,CASSHGGTVEQYF,TGTGCCAGCAGCCATGGGGGAACTGTCGAGCAGTACTTC
15,TRBD1,TRBV7-6,TRBJ2-5,-,CASSGQGAREETQYF,TGTGCCAGCAGCGGACAGGGGGCGCGTGAGGAGACCCAGTACTTC
17,-,TRBV4-1,TRBJ1-1,many,CASSQDSYGRINTEAFF,TGCGCCAGCAGCCAAGATAGTTATGGACGGATAAACACTGAAGCTTTCTTT
16,TRBD2,TRBV19,TRBJ2-3,-,CASSIMGLVGPDTQYF,TGTGCCAGTAGTATAATGGGACTAGTAGGGCCAGATACGCAGTATTTT
15,-,TRBV27,TRBJ1-2,-,CASSLSGPPIYGYTF,TGTGCCAGCAGTCTCTCCGGTCCCCCAATCTATGGCTACACCTTC
11,-,TRBV20-1,TRBJ2-5,-,CSALLSETQYF,TGCAGTGCTCTTCTGTCAGAGACCCAGTACTTC
13,TRBD1,TRBV6-1,TRBJ2-5,-,CASSGDRGKTQYF,TGTGCCAGCAGCGGAGACAGGGGTAAGACCCAGTACTTC
14,-,TRBV2,TRBJ2-5,-,CASRPRVGTETQYF,TGTGCCAGCAGGCCCCGAGTGGGAACAGAGACCCAGTACTTC
15,-,TRBV5-6,TRBJ1-1,few,CASSRWGRVNTEAFF,TGTGCCAGCAGCCGCTGGGGTAGGGTAAACACTGAAGCTTTCTTT
15,-,TRBV19,TRBJ1-2,-,CASSIDRKANYGYTF,TGTGCCAGTAGTATTGACAGAAAAGCTAACTATGGCTACACCTTC
17,TRBD2,TRBV14,TRBJ2-7,many,CASSADLVNSGDYEQYF,TGTGCCAGCAGCGCAGACCTCGTTAATAGCGGGGATTACGAGCAGTACTTC
14,-,TRBV2,TRBJ1-5,-,CASSAKQGNQPQHF,TGTGCCAGCAGTGCCAAACAAGGGAATCAGCCCCAGCATTTT
13,-,TRBV5-1,TRBJ2-3,-,CASSLVSRDTQYF,TGCGCCAGCAGCTTGGTTTCTAGAGATACGCAGTATTTT
15,TRBD1,TRBV4-2,TRBJ1-3,-,CASSPGTGTGNTIYF,TGTGCCAGCAGCCCCGGGACAGGGACTGGAAACACCATATATTTT
14,TRBD1,TRBV6-5,TRBJ1-4,-,CASSWTGDGKKLFF,TGTGCCAGCAGCTGGACAGGGGACGGGAAAAAACTGTTTTTT
12,TRBD1,TRBV6-7,TRBJ1-2,-,CASSYYRGGYTF,TGTGCCAGCAGTTACTACAGGGGTGGCTACACCTTC
14,TRBD1,TRBV5-1,TRBJ2-7,-,CASSPTGGSYEQYF,TGCGCCAGCAGCCCGACAGGGGGGAGCTACGAGCAGTACTTC